A selection of T cell receptor beta chains follows, all from one sample in a study of T cell repertoires in cytomegalovirus infection. TCRdb fed the reads into MiXCR, producing one record per CDR3 protein. The sample has 200,000 to 300,000 distinct CDR3 sequences, roughly 9% seen once. The sequenced material came from PBMCs. These receptors came from a human donor in good health (CMV status not recorded). Some clones in this sample may be carry-over from other donors' samples. Each CDR3 is given with its conserved first and last residue. D genes are given only for firm matches. Expanded clones are given a class, and other clones once, few, many or no size at all.

TRBV12-3/TRBV12-4	TRBJ2-7	.	.	CASSLDPQYEQYF	TGTGCCAGCAGTTTAGACCCGCAATACGAGCAGTACTTC
TRBV5-1	TRBJ1-2	.	few	CASSPEGDYGYTF	TGCGCCAGCAGCCCCGAGGGCGACTATGGCTACACCTTC
TRBV29-1	TRBJ2-5	.	once	CSVNTIETQYF	TGCAGCGTTAACACCATTGAGACCCAGTACTTC
TRBV27	TRBJ2-7	TRBD2	many	CASMGLAGGSYEQYF	TGTGCCAGCATGGGACTAGCGGGGGGCTCCTACGAGCAGTACTTC
TRBV20-1	TRBJ1-5	.	many	CSAKSLNQPQHF	TGCAGTGCAAAGTCGCTCAATCAGCCCCAGCATTTT
TRBV20-1	TRBJ1-4	.	many	CSAGPPGGTNEKLFF	TGCAGTGCCGGGCCGCCGGGTGGGACTAATGAAAAACTGTTTTTT
TRBV7-9	TRBJ2-1	.	many	CASSGVGRIYNEQFF	TGTGCCAGCTCCGGGGTGGGACGGATATACAATGAGCAGTTCTTC
TRBV19	TRBJ2-2	.	.	CASSTLGTGELFF	TGTGCCAGTAGTACACTAGGGACCGGGGAGCTGTTTTTT
TRBV12-3/TRBV12-4	TRBJ2-1	.	few	CASGGRGEQFF	TGTGCCAGCGGCGGGCGTGGGGAGCAGTTCTTC
TRBV28	TRBJ2-5	TRBD2	many	CASHLAGQETQYF	TGTGCCAGCCACTTAGCGGGGCAAGAGACCCAGTACTTC
TRBV7-2	TRBJ2-3	.	many	CASSLGGGGAADTQYF	TGTGCCAGCAGCTTAGGGGGTGGGGGGGCTGCAGATACGCAGTATTTT
TRBV7-2	TRBJ1-1	TRBD1	many	CASSPQGGGEAFF	TGTGCCAGCAGCCCTCAGGGGGGGGGTGAAGCTTTCTTT
TRBV7-2	TRBJ1-5	.	many	CASRKTEGSNQPQHF	TGTGCCAGCAGAAAGACAGAGGGAAGCAATCAGCCCCAGCATTTT
TRBV6-2/TRBV6-3	TRBJ1-1	TRBD1	.	CASSYSRTGVGTEAFF	TGTGCCAGCAGTTACAGTCGGACAGGCGTGGGAACTGAAGCTTTCTTT
TRBV7-8	TRBJ2-2	TRBD2	many	CASSVGQAGGAGELFF	TGTGCCAGCAGCGTCGGTCAAGCGGGAGGTGCCGGGGAGCTGTTTTTT
TRBV7-2	TRBJ1-2	.	many	CASSLGPGGLYGYTF	TGTGCCAGCAGCTTAGGCCCGGGGGGTCTCTATGGCTACACCTTC
TRBV29-1	TRBJ2-2	.	few	CSASFRTGELFF	TGCAGCGCCTCGTTTCGCACCGGGGAGCTGTTTTTT
TRBV30	TRBJ2-5	.	.	CAWNLYETQYF	TGTGCCTGGAACCTTTATGAGACCCAGTACTTC
TRBV7-2	TRBJ1-2	.	many	CASSFRAQDGYTF	TGTGCCAGCAGCTTTAGAGCCCAGGATGGCTACACCTTC
TRBV12-3/TRBV12-4	TRBJ1-1	TRBD1	.	CASRPPRDRGQAFF	TGTGCCAGCAGACCCCCCCGGGACAGGGGGCAAGCTTTCTTT
TRBV10-3	TRBJ1-6	.	few	CAISESDRVKLHF	TGTGCCATCAGTGAGTCTGATAGGGTGAAACTCCACTTT
TRBV11-2	TRBJ2-7	.	few	CASSWSGTFDYEQYF	TGTGCCAGCAGCTGGTCCGGGACCTTTGACTACGAGCAGTACTTC
TRBV6-2/TRBV6-3	TRBJ2-7	.	many	CASSYSTSYEQYF	TGTGCCAGCAGTTACTCTACCAGCTACGAGCAGTACTTC
TRBV7-2	TRBJ1-1	.	many	CASSLMEMNTEAFF	TGTGCCAGCAGCTTAATGGAAATGAACACTGAAGCTTTCTTT
TRBV2	TRBJ2-5	.	many	CASSFRGAETQYF	TGTGCCAGCAGTTTCAGGGGAGCCGAGACCCAGTACTTC
TRBV11-2	TRBJ2-5	TRBD2	few	CASSTGEGLGTQYF	TGTGCCAGCAGCACCGGGGAGGGACTAGGGACCCAGTACTTC
TRBV6-4	TRBJ2-2	.	few	CASRGVDSSGELFF	TGTGCCAGCAGGGGCGTAGACAGCTCCGGGGAGCTGTTTTTT
TRBV19	TRBJ1-5	.	many	CASRLGRFGSQPQHF	TGTGCCAGCCGCCTTGGCCGGTTTGGGAGTCAGCCCCAGCATTTT